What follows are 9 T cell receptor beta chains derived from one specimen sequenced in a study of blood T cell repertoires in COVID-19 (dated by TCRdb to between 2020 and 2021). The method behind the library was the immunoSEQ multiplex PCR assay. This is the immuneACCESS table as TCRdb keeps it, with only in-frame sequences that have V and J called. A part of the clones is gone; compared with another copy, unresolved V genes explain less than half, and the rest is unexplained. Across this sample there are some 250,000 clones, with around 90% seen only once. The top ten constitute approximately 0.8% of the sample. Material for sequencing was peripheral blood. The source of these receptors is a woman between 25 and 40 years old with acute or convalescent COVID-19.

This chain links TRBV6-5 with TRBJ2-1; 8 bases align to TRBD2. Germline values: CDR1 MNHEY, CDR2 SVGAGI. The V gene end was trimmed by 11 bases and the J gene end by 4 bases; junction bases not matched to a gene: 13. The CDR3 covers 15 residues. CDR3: CAAQTTAGAYNEQFF. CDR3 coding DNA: TGTGCCGCCCAAACAACAGCGGGAGCGTACAATGAGCAGTTCTTC.

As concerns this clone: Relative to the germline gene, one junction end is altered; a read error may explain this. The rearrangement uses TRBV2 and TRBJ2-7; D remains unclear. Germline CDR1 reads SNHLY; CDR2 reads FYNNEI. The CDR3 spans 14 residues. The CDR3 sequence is CASSEGIIHYKQYF. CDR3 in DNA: TGTGCCAGCAGTGAAGGGATAATACACTACAAGCAGTACTTC.

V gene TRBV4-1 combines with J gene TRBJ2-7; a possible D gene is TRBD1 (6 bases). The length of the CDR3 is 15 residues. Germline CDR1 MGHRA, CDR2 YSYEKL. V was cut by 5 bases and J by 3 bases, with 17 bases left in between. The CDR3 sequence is CASSRQIGGHYEQYF. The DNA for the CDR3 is TGCGCCAGCAGCAGGCAAATTGGGGGCCACTACGAGCAGTACTTC.

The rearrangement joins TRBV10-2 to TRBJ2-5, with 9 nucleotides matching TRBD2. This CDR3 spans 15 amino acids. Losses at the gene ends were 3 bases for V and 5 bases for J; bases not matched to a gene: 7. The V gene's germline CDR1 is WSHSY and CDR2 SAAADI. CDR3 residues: CASSDYAGGWETQYF. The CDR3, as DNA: TGCGCCAGCAGTGATTACGCGGGAGGGTGGGAGACCCAGTACTTC.

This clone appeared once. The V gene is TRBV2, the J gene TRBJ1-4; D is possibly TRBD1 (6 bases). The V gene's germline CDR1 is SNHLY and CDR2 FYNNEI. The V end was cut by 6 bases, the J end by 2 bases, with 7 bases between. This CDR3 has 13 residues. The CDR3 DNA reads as TGTGCCAGCAGGGACAGTACTAATGAAAAACTGTTTTTT. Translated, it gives CASRDSTNEKLFF.

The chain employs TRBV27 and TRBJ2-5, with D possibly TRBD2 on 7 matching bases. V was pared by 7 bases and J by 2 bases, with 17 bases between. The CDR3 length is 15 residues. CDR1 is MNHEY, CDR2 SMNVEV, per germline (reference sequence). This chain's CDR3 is CASTPNGGRQETQYF. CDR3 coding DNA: TGTGCCAGCACCCCAAACGGGGGGCGACAAGAGACCCAGTACTTC.

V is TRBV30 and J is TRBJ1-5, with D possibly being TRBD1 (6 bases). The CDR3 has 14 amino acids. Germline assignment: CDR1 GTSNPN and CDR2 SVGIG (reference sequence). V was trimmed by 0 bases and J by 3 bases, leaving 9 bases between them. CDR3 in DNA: TGTGCCTGGAGTGTGGGGGGGGCCAATCAGCCCCAGCATTTT. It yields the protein CAWSVGGANQPQHF. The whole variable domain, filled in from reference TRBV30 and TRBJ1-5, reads SQTIHQWPATLVQPVGSPLSLECTVEGTSNPNLYWYRQAAGRGLQLLFYSVGIGQISSEVPQNLSASRPQDRQFILSSKKLLLSDSGFYLCAWSVGGANQPQHFGDGTRLSIL.

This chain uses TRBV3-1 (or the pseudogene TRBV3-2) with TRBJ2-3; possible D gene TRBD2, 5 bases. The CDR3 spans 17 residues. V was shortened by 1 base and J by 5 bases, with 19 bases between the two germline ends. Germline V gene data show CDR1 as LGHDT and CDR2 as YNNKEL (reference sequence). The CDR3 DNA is TGTGCCAGCAGCCAAGTCCCTAGCATCCGAGATAGAGATACGCAGTATTTT. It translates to CASSQVPSIRDRDTQYF.

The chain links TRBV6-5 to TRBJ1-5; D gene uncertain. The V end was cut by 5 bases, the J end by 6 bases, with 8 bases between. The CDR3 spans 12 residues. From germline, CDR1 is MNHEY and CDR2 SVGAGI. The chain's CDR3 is CASSTPGQPQHF. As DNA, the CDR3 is TGTGCCAGCAGTACCCCGGGTCAGCCCCAGCATTTT.